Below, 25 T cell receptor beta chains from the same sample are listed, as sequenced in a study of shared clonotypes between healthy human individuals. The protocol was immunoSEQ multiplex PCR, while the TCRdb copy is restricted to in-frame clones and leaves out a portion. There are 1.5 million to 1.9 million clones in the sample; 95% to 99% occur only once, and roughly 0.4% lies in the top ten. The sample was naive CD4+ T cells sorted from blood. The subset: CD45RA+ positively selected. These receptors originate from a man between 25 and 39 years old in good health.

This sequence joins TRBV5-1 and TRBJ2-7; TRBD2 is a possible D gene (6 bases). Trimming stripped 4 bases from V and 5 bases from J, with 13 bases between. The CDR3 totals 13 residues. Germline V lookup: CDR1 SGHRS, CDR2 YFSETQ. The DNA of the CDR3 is TGCGCCAGCAGCGCCCTCGGGGAGGACGAGCAGTACTTC. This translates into CASSALGEDEQYF.

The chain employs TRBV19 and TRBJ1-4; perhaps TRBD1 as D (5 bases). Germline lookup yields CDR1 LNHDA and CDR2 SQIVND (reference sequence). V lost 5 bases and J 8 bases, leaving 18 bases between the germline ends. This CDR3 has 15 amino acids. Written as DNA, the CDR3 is TGTGCCAGTAGTTCTTTTCGAGGGACGAACGAAAAACTGTTTTTT. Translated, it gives CASSSFRGTNEKLFF. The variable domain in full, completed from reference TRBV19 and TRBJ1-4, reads DGGITQSPKYLFRKEGQNVTLSCEQNLNHDAMYWYRQDPGQGLRLIYYSQIVNDFQKGDIAEGYSVSREKKESFPLTVTSAQKNPTAFYLCASSSFRGTNEKLFFGSGTQLSVL.

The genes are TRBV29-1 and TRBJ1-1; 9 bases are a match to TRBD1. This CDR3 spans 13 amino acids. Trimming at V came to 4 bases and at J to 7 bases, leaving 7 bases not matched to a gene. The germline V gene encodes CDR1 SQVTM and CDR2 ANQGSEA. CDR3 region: CSVGGTGLGEAFF. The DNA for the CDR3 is TGCAGCGTTGGGGGGACAGGGCTCGGTGAAGCTTTCTTT.

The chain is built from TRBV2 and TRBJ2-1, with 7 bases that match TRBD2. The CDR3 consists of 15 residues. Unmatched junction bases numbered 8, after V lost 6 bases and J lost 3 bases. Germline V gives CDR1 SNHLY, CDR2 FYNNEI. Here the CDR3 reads CASRSRSSGYNEQFF. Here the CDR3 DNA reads TGTGCCAGCAGAAGTAGATCTAGCGGCTACAATGAGCAGTTCTTC.

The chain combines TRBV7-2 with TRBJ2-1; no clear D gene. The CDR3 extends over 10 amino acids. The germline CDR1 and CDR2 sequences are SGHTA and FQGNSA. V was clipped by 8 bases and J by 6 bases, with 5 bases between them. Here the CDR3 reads CASGLNEQFF. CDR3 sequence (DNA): TGTGCCAGCGGGCTCAATGAGCAGTTCTTC.

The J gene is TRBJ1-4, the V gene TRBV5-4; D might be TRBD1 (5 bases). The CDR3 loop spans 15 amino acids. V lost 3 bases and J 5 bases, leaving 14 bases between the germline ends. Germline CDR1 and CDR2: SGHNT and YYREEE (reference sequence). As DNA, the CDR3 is TGTGCCAGCAGCTCCCCTCAACAGGCCAATGAAAAACTGTTTTTT. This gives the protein CASSSPQQANEKLFF. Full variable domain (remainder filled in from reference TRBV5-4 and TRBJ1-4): ETGVTQSPTHLIKTRGQQVTLRCSSQSGHNTVSWYQQALGQGPQFIFQYYREEENGRGNFPPRFSGLQFPNYSSELNVNALELDDSALYLCASSSPQQANEKLFFGSGTQLSVL.

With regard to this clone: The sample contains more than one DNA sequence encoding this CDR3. The CDR3 loop reads CASSLARADTQYF. CDR3 coding DNA: TGCGCCAGCAGCTTGGCGCGGGCAGATACGCAGTATTTT. The chain employs TRBV5-1 and TRBJ2-3; possibly TRBD2 for D (5 bases). V lost 0 bases, J lost 4 bases, and 6 bases lay in between. The CDR3 consists of 13 residues. Per germline, CDR1 SGHRS and CDR2 YFSETQ.

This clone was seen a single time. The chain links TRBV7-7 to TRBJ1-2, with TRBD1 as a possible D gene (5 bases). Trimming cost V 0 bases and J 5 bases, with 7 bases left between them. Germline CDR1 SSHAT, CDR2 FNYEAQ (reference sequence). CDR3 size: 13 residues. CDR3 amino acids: CASSLAGRYGYTF. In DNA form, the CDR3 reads TGTGCCAGCAGCTTAGCGGGACGGTATGGCTACACCTTC.

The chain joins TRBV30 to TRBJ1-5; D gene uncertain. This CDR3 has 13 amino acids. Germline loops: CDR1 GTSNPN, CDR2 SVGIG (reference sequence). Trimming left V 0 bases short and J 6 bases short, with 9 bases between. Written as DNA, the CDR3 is TGTGCCTGGAGTGTAAGCGCAGGTCAGCCCCAGCATTTT. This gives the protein CAWSVSAGQPQHF.

The CDR3 sequence is CASSTPGTSGSSYNEQFF. CDR3 nucleotide sequence: TGTGCCAGCAGCACCCCCGGGACTAGCGGGAGCTCCTACAATGAGCAGTTCTTC. This chain joins TRBV7-2 and TRBJ2-1; 14 bases fit TRBD2. This CDR3 has 18 residues. In germline, CDR1 is SGHTA, CDR2 FQGNSA. V shed 5 bases, J shed 0 bases, and the junction held 6 bases outside the gene matches.

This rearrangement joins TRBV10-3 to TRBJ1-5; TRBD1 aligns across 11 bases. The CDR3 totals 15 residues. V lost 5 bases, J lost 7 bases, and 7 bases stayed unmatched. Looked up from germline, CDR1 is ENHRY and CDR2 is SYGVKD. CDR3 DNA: TGTGCCATCAGTAACGCCCGGGACAGGGGGCAGCCCCAGCATTTT. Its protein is CAISNARDRGQPQHF.

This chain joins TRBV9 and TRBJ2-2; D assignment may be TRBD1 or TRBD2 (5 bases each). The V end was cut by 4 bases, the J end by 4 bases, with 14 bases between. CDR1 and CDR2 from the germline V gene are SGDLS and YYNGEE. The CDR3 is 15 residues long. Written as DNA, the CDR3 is TGTGCCAGCAGCTCCCGGGACCCTACCACCGGGGAGCTGTTTTTT. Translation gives CASSSRDPTTGELFF. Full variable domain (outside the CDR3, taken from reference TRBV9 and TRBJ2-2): DSGVTQTPKHLITATGQRVTLRCSPRSGDLSVYWYQQSLDQGLQFLIQYYNGEERAKGNILERFSAQQFPDLHSELNLSSLELGDSALYFCASSSRDPTTGELFFGEGSRLTVL.

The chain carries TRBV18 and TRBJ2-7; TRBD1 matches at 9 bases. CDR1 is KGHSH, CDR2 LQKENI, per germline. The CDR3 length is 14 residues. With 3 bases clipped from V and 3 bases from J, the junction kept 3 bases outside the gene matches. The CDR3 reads CASSPTTGGYEQYF. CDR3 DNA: TGTGCCAGCTCACCTACGACAGGGGGCTACGAGCAGTACTTC.

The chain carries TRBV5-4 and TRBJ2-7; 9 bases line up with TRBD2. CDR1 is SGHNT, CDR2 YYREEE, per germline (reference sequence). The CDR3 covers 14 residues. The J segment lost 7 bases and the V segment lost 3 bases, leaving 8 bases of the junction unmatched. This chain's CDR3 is CASSSAGGPNEQYF. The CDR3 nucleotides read TGTGCCAGCAGCTCGGCGGGAGGGCCGAATGAGCAGTACTTC.

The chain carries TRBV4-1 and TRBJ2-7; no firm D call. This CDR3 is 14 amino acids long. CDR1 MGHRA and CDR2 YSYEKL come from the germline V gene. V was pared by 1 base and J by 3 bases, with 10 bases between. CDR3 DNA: TGCGCCAGCAGCCAAGTTCAGAACTTCTACGAGCAGTACTTC. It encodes CASSQVQNFYEQYF.

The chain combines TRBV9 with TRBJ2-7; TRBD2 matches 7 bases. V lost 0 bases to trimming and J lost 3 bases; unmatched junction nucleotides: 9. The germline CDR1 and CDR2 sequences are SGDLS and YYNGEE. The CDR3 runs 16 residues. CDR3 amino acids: CASSVEPAGNYYEQYF. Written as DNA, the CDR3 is TGTGCCAGCAGCGTAGAGCCAGCGGGGAACTACTACGAGCAGTACTTC. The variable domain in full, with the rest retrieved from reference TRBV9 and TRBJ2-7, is DSGVTQTPKHLITATGQRVTLRCSPRSGDLSVYWYQQSLDQGLQFLIQYYNGEERAKGNILERFSAQQFPDLHSELNLSSLELGDSALYFCASSVEPAGNYYEQYFGPGTRLTVT.

CDR3 region: CATTDRGVTGELFF. The CDR3 DNA reads TGTGCCACAACGGACAGGGGAGTGACCGGGGAGCTGTTTTTT. This rearrangement joins TRBV25-1 to TRBJ2-2, with TRBD1 matching over 9 bases. CDR1 is MGHDK and CDR2 is SYGVNS in the germline V gene. J lost 5 bases, V lost 10 bases, and 8 bases had no gene match. The CDR3 covers 14 residues.

The CDR3 DNA follows: TGTGCCAGCAGTTCCCGGCCCGTAAGAGGCGAGCAGTACTTC. Encoded protein: CASSSRPVRGEQYF. The V call is TRBV6-6, the J call TRBJ2-7; no reliable D call. Germline V gene lookup returns CDR1 MNHNY and CDR2 SVGAGI (reference sequence). V dropped 4 bases and J dropped 6 bases, with 16 bases sitting between them. This CDR3 has 14 residues.

As DNA, the CDR3 is TGTGCCAGCAGTTACCAGGAAGAGACCCAGTACTTC. Residues: CASSYQEETQYF. The chain has TRBV6-6 and TRBJ2-5; D gene unclear. Germline loops: CDR1 MNHNY, CDR2 SVGAGI (reference sequence). This CDR3 spans 12 amino acids. Trimming left V 2 bases short and J 3 bases short, with 4 bases between.

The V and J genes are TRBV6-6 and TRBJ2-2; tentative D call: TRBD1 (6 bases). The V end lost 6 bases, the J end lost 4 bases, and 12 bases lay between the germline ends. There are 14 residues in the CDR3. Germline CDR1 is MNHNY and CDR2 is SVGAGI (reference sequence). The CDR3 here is CASRPTGSTGELFF. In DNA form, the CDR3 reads TGTGCCAGCAGGCCTACAGGGTCCACCGGGGAGCTGTTTTTT.

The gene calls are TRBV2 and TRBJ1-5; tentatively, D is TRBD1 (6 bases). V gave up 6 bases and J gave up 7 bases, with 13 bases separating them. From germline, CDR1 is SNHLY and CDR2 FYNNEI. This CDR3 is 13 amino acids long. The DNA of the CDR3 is TGTGCCAGCAGAGGACAGTATCTCCAGCCCCAGCATTTT. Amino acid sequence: CASRGQYLQPQHF.

The CDR3 spells CASSHPGGERTGELFF. Written as DNA, the CDR3 is TGTGCCAGCAGCCATCCAGGAGGGGAGAGGACCGGGGAGCTGTTTTTT. V gene TRBV7-9 combines with J gene TRBJ2-2; TRBD2 might be the D (6 bases). Trimming removed 5 bases from V and 5 bases from J, with 18 bases in between. Germline CDR1 is SEHNR and CDR2 is FQNEAQ (reference sequence). The CDR3 is 16 amino acids.

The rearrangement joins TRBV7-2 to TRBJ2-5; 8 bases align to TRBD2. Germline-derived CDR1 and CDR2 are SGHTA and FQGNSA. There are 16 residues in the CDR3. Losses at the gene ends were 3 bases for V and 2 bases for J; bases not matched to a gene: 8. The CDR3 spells CASSFPQTSAQETQYF. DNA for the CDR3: TGTGCCAGCAGCTTCCCCCAGACTAGCGCTCAAGAGACCCAGTACTTC.

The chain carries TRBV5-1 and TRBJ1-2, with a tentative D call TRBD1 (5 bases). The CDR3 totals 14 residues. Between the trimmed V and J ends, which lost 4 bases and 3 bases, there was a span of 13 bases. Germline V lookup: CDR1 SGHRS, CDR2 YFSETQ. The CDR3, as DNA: TGCGCCAGCAGCAGGGACGGATACGACTATGGCTACACCTTC. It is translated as CASSRDGYDYGYTF.

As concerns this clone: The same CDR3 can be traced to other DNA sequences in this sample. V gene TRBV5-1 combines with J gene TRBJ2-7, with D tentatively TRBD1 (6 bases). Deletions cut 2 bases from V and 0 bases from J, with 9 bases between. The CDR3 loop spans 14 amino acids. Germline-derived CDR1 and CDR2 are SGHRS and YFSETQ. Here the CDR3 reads CASSFQGHSYEQYF. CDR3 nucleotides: TGCGCCAGCAGCTTTCAGGGACACTCCTACGAGCAGTACTTC.